A selection of T cell receptor beta chains follows, all from one sample in a study of blood T cells in healthy people across ages. MiXCR was run by TCRdb on the 5' RACE reads, yielding one entry per CDR3 protein. This sample has roughly 1,700,000 distinct CDR3 sequences, with roughly 28% found just once. The sample taken for sequencing was blood. Receptors were obtained from a woman aged 30 to 39 in good health. The CDR3 runs from the conserved cysteine through the conserved F or W. The D gene is left open where the match is weak. Rows give clone size only sometimes, using once, few, many, or a class for an expanded clone.

>.|TRBV30|TRBJ2-5|few
CAWSSYQETQYF
TGTGCCTGGAGCTCGTACCAAGAGACCCAGTACTTC
>.|TRBV5-6|TRBJ2-7|.
CASSPLGGRSSYGQYF
TGTGCCAGCAGCCCGCTGGGCGGGCGAAGCTCCTACGGGCAGTACTTC
>.|TRBV30|TRBJ2-2|few
CAWRGYTGELFF
TGTGCCTGGAGGGGGTACACCGGGGAGCTGTTTTTT
>TRBD1|TRBV20-1|TRBJ2-7|many
CSVLSRGSYEQYF
TGCAGTGTCCTCTCCAGGGGGTCCTACGAGCAGTACTTC
>.|TRBV28|TRBJ1-1|few
CASRQGSIPTEAFF
TGTGCCAGCAGGCAGGGAAGTATTCCGACTGAAGCTTTCTTT
>TRBD2|TRBV28|TRBJ2-1|once
CASSSSGLAGGISYNEQFF
TGTGCCAGCAGTTCCTCGGGACTAGCGGGGGGAATCTCCTACAATGAGCAGTTCTTC
>.|TRBV2|TRBJ2-1|.
CASSPSGLDRAQFF
TGTGCCAGCAGTCCCAGCGGCCTCGACCGGGCGCAGTTCTTC
>.|TRBV20-1|TRBJ2-7|.
CSAGATNYEQYF
TGCAGTGCTGGGGCGACTAACTACGAGCAGTACTTC
>.|TRBV3-1|TRBJ2-1|few
CASSHTPKRSSYNEQFF
TGTGCCAGCAGCCACACCCCCAAGAGAAGCTCCTACAATGAGCAGTTCTTC
>.|TRBV11-2|TRBJ2-1|.
CASSLRGEEQFF
TGTGCCAGCAGCTTAAGAGGGGAGGAGCAGTTCTTC
>.|TRBV12-3/TRBV12-4|TRBJ2-7|.
CASINGAYEQYF
TGTGCCAGCATCAACGGGGCCTACGAGCAGTACTTC
>TRBD2|TRBV10-1|TRBJ2-2|once
CASSGLATGELFF
TGCGCCAGCAGTGGACTAGCCACCGGGGAGCTGTTTTTT
>.|TRBV9|TRBJ2-1|few
CASSPTPGQFQETQFF
TGTGCCAGCAGCCCAACACCCGGACAGTTTCAAGAGACCCAGTTCTTC
>TRBD2|TRBV3-1|TRBJ2-3|.
CASSPTSSGGHSTDTQYF
TGTGCCAGCAGCCCCACTTCTAGCGGGGGACATAGCACAGATACGCAGTATTTT
>.|TRBV7-9|TRBJ2-2|.
CASSGGGGRELFF
TGTGCCAGCAGCGGCGGAGGGGGCCGGGAGCTGTTTTTT
>.|TRBV7-2|TRBJ2-1|few
CASSSDRWDEQFF
TGTGCCAGCAGCTCCGACCGCTGGGATGAGCAGTTCTTC
>.|TRBV16|TRBJ2-3|once
CASGPDMADTQYF
TGTGCCAGCGGGCCCGACATGGCAGATACGCAGTATTTT